A single sample gave rise to the 17 T cell receptor beta chains below, sequenced in a study of blood T cell repertoires in COVID-19. Sequencing used immunoSEQ multiplex PCR; TCRdb keeps in-frame clones, though not all of them. The table shows 350,000 to 450,000 clones, with around nine tenths occurring only once. Sequencing was done on a sample of PBMCs or T cells enriched from blood (not recorded which). The receptors come from a woman under 30 who had been exposed to COVID-19.

The J gene is TRBJ1-6, the V gene TRBV6-5; 8 bases match TRBD1. Trimming at V came to 0 bases and at J to 5 bases, leaving 3 bases not matched to a gene. CDR1 and CDR2 from the germline V gene are MNHEY and SVGAGI. The CDR3 has 16 amino acids. CDR3 in DNA: TGTGCCAGCAGTTACTCGAGACAGGGGAATAATTCACCCCTCCACTTT. It yields the protein CASSYSRQGNNSPLHF.

This clone was found once. The chain couples TRBV14 to TRBJ2-7; 7 nucleotides align to TRBD1. The germline V gene encodes CDR1 SGHDN and CDR2 FVKESK. The CDR3 is 15 residues long. The V and J ends lost 5 bases and 0 bases, in that order; junction bases with no gene match: 7. The CDR3 DNA is TGTGCCAGCAGCATAAGACAGGGTGTCTCCTACGAGCAGTACTTC. Amino acids: CASSIRQGVSYEQYF.

The chain couples TRBV10-3 to TRBJ2-2; D is possibly TRBD2 (6 bases). The germline V gene has CDR1 ENHRY and CDR2 SYGVKD. V was pared by 3 bases and J by 1 base, with 12 bases between. The CDR3 totals 16 residues. The CDR3 loop is CAISDFGGVNTGELFF. DNA of the CDR3: TGTGCCATCAGTGATTTCGGCGGGGTGAACACCGGGGAGCTGTTTTTT.

The rearrangement links TRBV5-4 to TRBJ2-1, with D perhaps TRBD1 (6 bases). Germline lookup yields CDR1 SGHNT and CDR2 YYREEE (reference sequence). Trimming removed 2 bases from V and 9 bases from J, with 12 bases in between. This CDR3 comprises 13 residues. In DNA form, the CDR3 reads TGTGCCAGCAGCTTTGCACAGGGCTTTGAGCAGTTCTTC. Amino acid sequence: CASSFAQGFEQFF.

The rearrangement joins TRBV4-1 to TRBJ2-3; D is undetermined. The CDR3 length is 17 residues. Per the germline V gene, CDR1 is MGHRA and CDR2 is YSYEKL. V shed 0 bases and J shed 0 bases, with 13 bases lying between them. The CDR3 sequence: CASSQDHVGRSTDTQYF. The CDR3 DNA is TGCGCCAGCAGCCAAGATCATGTTGGGCGAAGCACAGATACGCAGTATTTT.

The table lists this clone with a count of one. The chain uses TRBV7-9 and TRBJ2-2, with D possibly matching TRBD1 (5 bases). Germline assignment: CDR1 SEHNR and CDR2 FQNEAQ (reference sequence). V lost 5 bases to trimming and J lost 2 bases, with 9 bases between them. This CDR3 has 14 residues. CDR3 sequence reads: CASSLTENTGELFF. In nucleotides, the CDR3 is TGTGCCAGCAGCCTGACAGAAAACACCGGGGAGCTGTTTTTT.

The CDR3 here is CASSLEGQGLNQPQHF. The CDR3 DNA follows: TGTGCCAGCAGCTTAGAAGGACAGGGGCTCAATCAGCCCCAGCATTTT. The rearrangement uses TRBV5-5 and TRBJ1-5; 9 bases match TRBD1. Germline assignment: CDR1 SGHKS and CDR2 YYEKEE (reference sequence). The CDR3 consists of 16 residues. Trimming removed 2 bases from V and 3 bases from J; junction bases left unmatched: 6. Drawing the rest from reference TRBV5-5 and TRBJ1-5, the complete variable domain is DAGVTQSPTHLIKTRGQQVTLRCSPISGHKSVSWYQQVLGQGPQFIFQYYEKEERGRGNFPDRFSARQFPNYSSELNVNALLLGDSALYLCASSLEGQGLNQPQHFGDGTRLSIL.

This clone has more than one count but fewer than ten. The chain joins TRBV7-2 to TRBJ1-2; the match to TRBD1 covers 7 bases. The CDR3 contains 15 residues. V shed 5 bases, J shed 4 bases, and the junction held 10 bases outside the gene matches. CDR1 is SGHTA, CDR2 FQGNSA, per germline. The CDR3 here is CASSQTGAGGYGYTF. Written as DNA, the CDR3 is TGTGCCAGCAGCCAAACAGGGGCGGGTGGCTATGGCTACACCTTC.

This chain links TRBV18 with TRBJ1-1; D uncertain. The CDR3 covers 14 residues. Trimming stripped 4 bases from V and 7 bases from J, with 16 bases between. The germline CDR1 and CDR2 sequences are KGHSH and LQKENI. The CDR3 sequence: CASSQRGKEDEAFF. CDR3 sequence (DNA): TGTGCCAGCTCACAAAGAGGGAAGGAAGATGAAGCTTTCTTT.

V gene TRBV4-3 combines with J gene TRBJ2-1; 8 bases fit TRBD1. Germline V gene lookup returns CDR1 LGHNA and CDR2 YSLEER. This CDR3 is built from 17 residues. V lost 0 bases, J lost 9 bases, and 13 bases stayed unmatched. CDR3 in DNA: TGCGCCAGCAGCCAAGATGGAGGGCAGGGGGCGGCCGGTGAGCAGTTCTTC. It translates to CASSQDGGQGAAGEQFF.

The table lists this clone with a count of one. The chain carries TRBV7-3 and TRBJ2-1; 9 nucleotides align to TRBD2. Losses at the gene ends were 2 bases for V and 5 bases for J; bases not matched to a gene: 4. The germline V gene has CDR1 SGHTA and CDR2 FQGTGA. The CDR3 extends over 15 amino acids. This CDR3 is CASSLVAGVHNEQFF. The CDR3 coding sequence is TGTGCCAGCAGCTTAGTAGCGGGGGTGCACAATGAGCAGTTCTTC.

The J gene is TRBJ1-2, the V gene TRBV7-2, with D maybe TRBD1 (5 bases). The CDR3 has 16 amino acids. Trimming removed 1 base from V and 1 base from J, with 13 bases in between. Looked up from germline, CDR1 is SGHTA and CDR2 is FQGNSA. The CDR3 reads CASSLGTGTFNYGYTF. The DNA for the CDR3 is TGTGCCAGCAGCTTAGGTACAGGCACCTTTAACTATGGCTACACCTTC.

The V and J genes are TRBV7-9 and TRBJ1-1; TRBD1 agrees at 9 bases. The CDR3 covers 17 residues. Trimming at V came to 6 bases and at J to 0 bases, leaving 11 bases not matched to a gene. Germline V gene sequence: CDR1 SEHNR, CDR2 FQNEAQ (reference sequence). As DNA, the CDR3 is TGTGCCAGCAGACGTGGGACAGGGTGGGAAATGAACACTGAAGCTTTCTTT. This sequence encodes CASRRGTGWEMNTEAFF.

The DNA for the CDR3 is TGTGCCAGCAGCCAAAGGACTAGCGGGAGGGGGAAGTATAGAACAGATACGCAGTATTTT. Its translation: CASSQRTSGRGKYRTDTQYF. The chain combines TRBV3-1 (or the pseudogene TRBV3-2) with TRBJ2-3; 15 nucleotides match TRBD2. The germline gives CDR1 LGHDT, CDR2 YNNKEL (reference sequence). The CDR3 length is 20 residues. The trim removed 2 bases at V and 3 bases at J, leaving 12 bases unmatched.

V and J are TRBV25-1 and TRBJ2-7; the match to TRBD2 covers 9 bases. Trimming took 6 bases from V and 2 from J; bases not matched to a gene: 8. Germline V lookup: CDR1 MGHDK, CDR2 SYGVNS. This CDR3 contains 15 residues. The CDR3 DNA follows: TGTGCCAGCAGAACACTAGCGGGCAAGACCTACGAGCAGTACTTC. Encoded protein: CASRTLAGKTYEQYF.

This chain joins TRBV19 and TRBJ1-1; TRBD1 might be the D (6 bases). The CDR3 is 13 residues long. Trimming left V 1 base short and J 4 bases short, with 7 bases between. Germline V gene sequence: CDR1 LNHDA, CDR2 SQIVND (reference sequence). The CDR3 protein is CASSIGGPTEAFF. The DNA of the CDR3 is TGTGCCAGTAGTATAGGGGGGCCCACTGAAGCTTTCTTT.

This clone was detected once. This chain connects TRBV19 to TRBJ1-1, with D hard to call. In germline, CDR1 is LNHDA, CDR2 SQIVND (reference sequence). The CDR3 totals 15 residues. Trimming took off 5 bases at V and 1 base at J, with 14 bases between the two ends. This CDR3 reads CASSLLAGTNTEAFF. The DNA of the CDR3 is TGTGCCAGTAGTTTACTAGCGGGAACGAACACTGAAGCTTTCTTT.